This TCR beta chain was sequenced for a study of tumor-infiltrating lymphocytes in oesophageal squamous cell carcinoma. The length of the CDR3 is 14 residues. CDR1 is LGHDT, CDR2 YNNKEL, per germline (reference sequence). TCRdb analysed the PCR reads with MiXCR anew, one entry per CDR3 protein. Counted here are some 19,000 distinct CDR3 sequences, under 45% occurring once; the ten biggest clones make up roughly 12%. This clonotype turned up a few times. The sequencing sample was made of esophageal tumor tissue. V and J are TRBV3-1 and TRBJ2-5; possibly TRBD1 for D (5 bases). TRBJ2-7 explains the end of the DNA better; the J call may be wrong. The origin of this receptor is a male donor with esophageal squamous cell carcinoma. The CDR3 here is CASSQAAWGGEQYF. The DNA of the CDR3 is TGTGCCAGCAGCCAAGCCGCTTGGGGCGGCGAGCAGTACTTC.